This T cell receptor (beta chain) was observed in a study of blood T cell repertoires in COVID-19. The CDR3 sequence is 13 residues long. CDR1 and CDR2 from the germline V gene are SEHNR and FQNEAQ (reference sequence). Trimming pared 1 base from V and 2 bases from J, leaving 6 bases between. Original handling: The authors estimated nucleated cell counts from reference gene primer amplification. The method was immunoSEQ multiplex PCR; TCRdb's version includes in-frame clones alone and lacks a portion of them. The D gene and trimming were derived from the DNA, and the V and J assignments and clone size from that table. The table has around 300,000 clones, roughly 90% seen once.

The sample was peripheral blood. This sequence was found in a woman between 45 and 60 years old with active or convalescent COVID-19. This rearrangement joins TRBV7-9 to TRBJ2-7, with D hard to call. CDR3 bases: TGTGCCAGCAGCTTAGAGTCAGCCTACGAGCAGTACTTC. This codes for CASSLESAYEQYF.